A single sample gave rise to the 18 T cell receptor beta chains below, sequenced in a study of esophageal squamous cell carcinoma under preoperative chemotherapy. The time point here: after preoperative PTX-NDP chemotherapy. TCRdb independently ran MiXCR on the PCR reads; one entry per CDR3 protein. The sample holds about 32,000 distinct CDR3 sequences, approximately 55% seen once. This specimen was acquired from a patient given preoperative chemotherapy. These receptors were collected from a human donor with esophageal squamous cell carcinoma. The donor label of this sample is uncertain.

This chain joins TRBV19 and TRBJ2-2, with D unresolved. V lost 0 bases and J lost 7, with 12 bases in between. The V gene's germline CDR1 is LNHDA and CDR2 SQIVND (reference sequence). The CDR3 extends over 15 amino acids. This CDR3 is CASSIDGSSGGELFF. In DNA, the CDR3 is TGTGCCAGTAGTATAGACGGCAGCTCGGGCGGGGAGCTGTTTTTT. Drawing the rest from reference TRBV19 and TRBJ2-2, the complete variable domain is DGGITQSPKYLFRKEGQNVTLSCEQNLNHDAMYWYRQDPGQGLRLIYYSQIVNDFQKGDIAEGYSVSREKKESFPLTVTSAQKNPTAFYLCASSIDGSSGGELFFGEGSRLTVL.

This rearrangement joins TRBV6-5 to TRBJ2-3; 11 positions match TRBD2. Near its end, the DNA agrees better with TRBJ2-7, so the J call may be wrong. Per germline, CDR1 MNHEY and CDR2 SVGAGI. The CDR3 has 15 amino acids. CDR3 loop: CASSLTSGDGNEQYF. CDR3 nucleotide sequence: TGTGCCAGCAGTTTGACTAGCGGGGACGGCAACGAGCAGTACTTC.

CDR3 amino acids: CASSEGLPGAFF. CDR3 coding DNA: TGTGCCAGCAGTGAAGGGCTCCCAGGGGCTTTCTTT. V usage is TRBV6-1 and J usage is TRBJ1-1; maybe TRBD1 (5 bases). Germline assignment: CDR1 MNHNS and CDR2 SASEGT. The CDR3 covers 12 residues. Trimming removed 1 base at V and 11 bases at J, with 11 bases between.

The CDR3 bases are TGTGCCAGCAGCCCAGACAGGGCTCGCGAGCAGTTCTTC. This codes for CASSPDRAREQFF. This chain links TRBV4-2 with TRBJ2-1; 7 nucleotides line up with TRBD1. Germline lookup yields CDR1 LGHNA and CDR2 YNFKEQ. V lost 4 bases and J lost 10; bases outside the gene matches: 7. This CDR3 is built from 13 residues.

J is TRBJ2-2 and V is TRBV7-3, with D hard to call. The J call may be incorrect, as the DNA end agrees better with TRBJ2-3. Germline CDR1 reads SGHTA; CDR2 reads FQGTGA. This CDR3 contains 14 residues. The CDR3 DNA reads TGTGCCAGCAGCCCAGATGCGAACACCGGTGCGCAGTATTTT. As protein: CASSPDANTGAQYF.

The sample holds many counts of this clonotype. Sequence at one end of the junction differs from germline and may be a read error. The gene calls are TRBV12-3 or TRBV12-4 and TRBJ1-6, with 7 bases that match TRBD1. The CDR3 consists of 15 residues. The CDR3 region is CVSRTTGQHNSPLHF. Written as DNA, the CDR3 is TGTGTCAGCAGGACAACGGGACAGCATAATTCACCCCTCCACTTT.

This clonotype was counted at least ten times. This chain links TRBV7-2 with TRBJ2-1; perhaps TRBD1 as D (6 bases). CDR3 length: 13 amino acids. Germline V gives CDR1 SGHTA, CDR2 FQGNSA. V was shortened by 5 bases and J by 10 bases, with 15 bases between the two germline ends. The CDR3 DNA sequence: TGTGCCAGCAGCGCCGCGACAGGTTACGAGCAGTTCTTC. Amino acid sequence: CASSAATGYEQFF.

This clonotype appeared once. At one end, the junction sequence differs from germline, possibly due to a read error. The chain links TRBV7-6 to TRBJ2-4; D tentatively fits TRBD1 or TRBD2 (5 bases each). Germline CDR1 and CDR2: SGHVS and FNYEAQ. The CDR3 extends over 16 amino acids. For the CDR3, the DNA is TGTGCCAGCAGCTTCTCGGGGCTGGGAGCCACAAATATTCAGTATTTC. This translates into CASSFSGLGATNIQYF.

The rearrangement joins TRBV28 to TRBJ2-2; D is uncertain. Looked up from germline, CDR1 is MDHEN and CDR2 is SYDVKM. The CDR3 is made up of 12 amino acids. V was pared by 2 bases and J by 6 bases, with 4 bases between. DNA of the CDR3: TGTGCCAGCAGTTTAATGTCCGGGGAGCTGTTTTTT. This codes for CASSLMSGELFF.

Concerning this clonotype: Sequence at one end of the junction differs from germline and may be a read error. The V gene is TRBV6-1, the J gene TRBJ2-5; D is uncertain. Germline V CDR1 and CDR2: MNHNS, SASEGT. This CDR3 is 11 amino acids long. This CDR3 is CGSSDTDTQYF. CDR3 sequence (DNA): TGTGGCAGCAGTGACACAGATACGCAGTACTTC.

The rearrangement uses TRBV7-2 and TRBJ1-2; 8 nucleotides match TRBD1. The germline CDR1 and CDR2 sequences are SGHTA and FQGNSA. This CDR3 has 13 residues. V lost 2 bases, J lost 7 bases, and 3 bases stayed unmatched. CDR3 residues: CASSLKQGVGYTF. CDR3 nucleotide sequence: TGTGCCAGCAGCTTAAAACAGGGGGTTGGCTACACCTTC.

At least ten counts were recorded for this clonotype. The chain has TRBV7-6 and TRBJ1-5; D uncertain. Germline assignment: CDR1 SGHVS and CDR2 FNYEAQ. The CDR3 has 13 residues. Trimming pared 1 base from V and 6 bases from J, leaving 7 bases between. The CDR3 loop reads CASSLGGIQPQHF. The DNA of the CDR3 is TGTGCCAGCAGCTTAGGAGGGATTCAGCCCCAGCATTTT.

The chain is built from TRBV6-2 or TRBV6-3 and TRBJ2-2, with D possibly TRBD1 on 6 matching bases. The CDR3 spans 12 residues. From germline, CDR1 is MNHEY and CDR2 SVGEGT. V lost 7 bases and J 5 bases, leaving 8 bases between the germline ends. The CDR3: CASKTGTGELFF. The CDR3 DNA reads as TGTGCCAGCAAAACAGGGACCGGGGAGCTGTTTTTT.

Ten or more counts support this clonotype. A read error may be the cause here, since a much bigger clone is one base away. The rearrangement uses TRBV11-2 and TRBJ2-3, with 11 bases aligning to TRBD2. The J call may be mistaken, given a closer DNA end match to TRBJ2-7. Germline V gives CDR1 SGHAT, CDR2 FQNNGV. The CDR3 covers 15 residues. CDR3 residues: CASSSLAGGRNEQYF. DNA of the CDR3: TGTGCCAGCAGCTCTTTAGCGGGGGGGCGAAATGAGCAGTACTTC.

This clonotype was seen many times. The chain couples TRBV24-1 to TRBJ2-5; D might be TRBD2 (6 bases). Germline V lookup: CDR1 KGHDR, CDR2 SFDVKD. V lost 5 bases and J lost 5, with 14 bases in between. The CDR3 is made up of 14 amino acids. CDR3 protein: CATSVSGREETQYF. CDR3 coding DNA: TGTGCCACCAGTGTTTCGGGTCGGGAGGAGACCCAGTACTTC.

Points on this clonotype: Mismatch with germline at one junction end may stem from a read error. V is TRBV7-6 and J is TRBJ2-2; possibly TRBD1 or TRBD2 for D (5 bases each). This CDR3 spans 15 amino acids. CDR1 SGHVS and CDR2 FNYEAQ come from the germline V gene. CDR3 protein: CARSIGAESTGKLFF. CDR3 DNA: TGTGCCAGGTCTATCGGGGCAGAGAGCACCGGGAAGCTGTTTTTT.

The rearrangement links TRBV12-3 or TRBV12-4 to TRBJ2-3; possible D gene TRBD1, 5 bases. This CDR3 region has 13 residues. The CDR3: CGLRQGSTGKQYF. CDR3 in DNA: TGTGGCCTCCGGCAGGGTTCCACAGGTAAGCAGTATTTT.

In the case of this clonotype: This likely comes from a read error, as the CDR3 has no conserved phenylalanine or tryptophan at its end. Because the CDR3's place on the DNA is in doubt, the DNA is left out and the CDR3 is given as listed by TCRdb. The rearrangement joins TRBV7-9 to TRBJ2-5; the table's D call of TRBD1 was not tested on the DNA. The CDR3 is made up of 18 amino acids, end residues included. The V gene's germline CDR1 is SEHNR and CDR2 FQNEAQ (reference sequence). The CDR3 spells CASSLARFEGVGQASQLS.